This T cell receptor (beta chain) was obtained from a study of blood T cells in healthy people across ages. Using a J-beta primer mix together with a sample-barcoded 5' primer, a second PCR was run for about 6 to 11 cycles. TCRdb itself ran the 5' RACE reads through MiXCR, one entry per CDR3 protein. Here the sample spans 1.2 million to 1.5 million distinct CDR3 sequences, 59% being singletons. A note on this clonotype: Its antigen is currently unknown.

Study findings and constraints: Relative to aged donors, long-lived donors carried more naive CD4+ cells and displayed higher diversity.

The germline gives CDR1 SGHNT, CDR2 YYREEE (reference sequence). CDR3 length: 16 amino acids. Trimming removed 3 bases at V and 8 bases at J, with 23 bases between. Sequences were obtained from blood. This receptor was identified in a young man in good health. This chain uses TRBV5-4 with TRBJ1-2; a weak D match, TRBD1 (5 bases). CDR3 protein: CASSSSRDLRRLGYTF. In DNA, the CDR3 is TGTGCCAGCAGCTCCTCCCGGGACCTGAGGCGGCTAGGCTACACCTTC.